The 9 T cell receptor beta chains below all came from one sample that was sequenced in a study of blood T cell repertoires in COVID-19. The assay was immunoSEQ multiplex PCR, and TCRdb's table has in-frame clones only and misses some. The data show fewer than 200,000 clones, more than 65% seen once. Sequencing was carried out using PBMCs or T cells enriched from blood (not recorded which). These receptors came from a man aged 50 to 59 who had recovered from COVID-19.

This clone has a handful of counts. This sequence joins TRBV6-1 and TRBJ2-1, with D tentatively TRBD1 (6 bases). The germline V gene encodes CDR1 MNHNS and CDR2 SASEGT. V lost 2 bases to trimming and J lost 10 bases, with 18 bases between them. There are 15 residues in the CDR3. CDR3 in DNA: TGTGCCAGCAGTGAATTTGGGGGCCCAGCCCGCGAGCAGTTCTTC. Its protein product is CASSEFGGPAREQFF.

The J gene is TRBJ2-7, the V gene TRBV9; TRBD2 agrees at 7 bases. The junction had 8 bases not matched to a gene; V was cut back by 3 bases and J by 2 bases. The germline V gene encodes CDR1 SGDLS and CDR2 YYNGEE. CDR3 length: 15 residues. The CDR3 region has the DNA TGTGCCAGCAGCGCCCCGGGGGAGGGTACCTACGAGCAGTACTTC. Translated: CASSAPGEGTYEQYF.

V usage is TRBV5-1 and J usage is TRBJ2-3; the match to TRBD1 covers 8 bases. Germline CDR1 reads SGHRS; CDR2 reads YFSETQ. This CDR3 comprises 16 residues. The V gene end was trimmed by 0 bases and the J gene end by 7 bases; junction bases not matched to a gene: 10. This CDR3 reads CASSLVGQGAQHTQYF. CDR3 DNA: TGCGCCAGCAGCTTGGTCGGGCAGGGGGCGCAACATACGCAGTATTTT. Using reference TRBV5-1 and TRBJ2-3 for the parts outside the CDR3, the full variable domain is KAGVTQTPRYLIKTRGQQVTLSCSPISGHRSVSWYQQTPGQGLQFLFEYFSETQRNKGNFPGRFSGRQFSNSRSEMNVSTLELGDSALYLCASSLVGQGAQHTQYFGPGTRLTVL.

The J gene is TRBJ1-1, the V gene TRBV28; D is unclear. This CDR3 spans 13 amino acids. The V gene lost 5 bases and the J gene lost 1 base, with 8 bases spanning the gap. From germline, CDR1 is MDHEN and CDR2 SYDVKM. CDR3 protein: CASSLTENTEAFF. CDR3 nucleotide sequence: TGTGCCAGCAGTCTTACAGAGAACACTGAAGCTTTCTTT. Combining the CDR3 with reference TRBV28 and TRBJ1-1 gives the whole variable domain DVKVTQSSRYLVKRTGEKVFLECVQDMDHENMFWYRQDPGLGLRLIYFSYDVKMKEKGDIPEGYSVSREKKERFSLILESASTNQTSMYLCASSLTENTEAFFGQGTRLTVV.

The genes are TRBV5-1 and TRBJ1-5; D gene uncertain. Trimming removed 2 bases from V and 0 bases from J, with 6 bases in between. Germline values: CDR1 SGHRS, CDR2 YFSETQ. The CDR3 runs to 14 residues. This CDR3 reads CASSLAGSNQPQHF. CDR3 bases: TGCGCCAGCAGCTTAGCGGGTAGCAATCAGCCCCAGCATTTT.

This chain links TRBV3-1 (or the pseudogene TRBV3-2) with TRBJ1-1, with D unclear. Germline lookup yields CDR1 LGHDT and CDR2 YNNKEL (reference sequence). V was shortened by 0 bases and J by 6 bases, with 11 bases between the two germline ends. This CDR3 region has 14 residues. CDR3 in DNA: TGTGCCAGCAGCCAAGACCTGCCACAGTCTGAAGCTTTCTTT. It encodes CASSQDLPQSEAFF.

As DNA, the CDR3 is TGTGCCAGCTCACCCACCGGGACACAGAATTCACCCCTCCACTTT. Amino acid sequence: CASSPTGTQNSPLHF. The chain is built from TRBV18 and TRBJ1-6, with a possible D match to TRBD1 (6 bases). This CDR3 contains 15 residues. Germline V gene sequence: CDR1 KGHSH, CDR2 LQKENI. Trimming cost V 3 bases and J 7 bases, with 13 bases left between them. The full variable domain, rest sourced from reference TRBV18 and TRBJ1-6, is NAGVMQNPRHLVRRRGQEARLRCSPMKGHSHVYWYRQLPEEGLKFMVYLQKENIIDESGMPKERFSAEFPKEGPSILRIQQVVRGDSAAYFCASSPTGTQNSPLHFGNGTRLTVT.

This clone showed up just once. The chain has TRBV7-3 and TRBJ2-1; possible D gene TRBD2, 5 bases. This CDR3 is 15 amino acids long. V lost 3 bases to trimming and J lost 6 bases, with 15 bases between them. Germline lookup yields CDR1 SGHTA and CDR2 FQGTGA. The CDR3 nucleotides read TGTGCCAGCAGCTTTTATTCGGAGGAAATCAATGAGCAGTTCTTC. Amino acid sequence: CASSFYSEEINEQFF.

The V and J genes are TRBV25-1 and TRBJ1-2; 12 nucleotides align to TRBD1. Per germline, CDR1 MGHDK and CDR2 SYGVNS. V was pared by 4 bases and J by 5 bases, with 11 bases of the junction left unmatched. The CDR3 consists of 17 residues. CDR3 sequence: CASSGYRDRGRGYGYTF. In DNA form, the CDR3 reads TGTGCCAGCAGTGGCTACAGGGACAGGGGGCGCGGGTATGGCTACACCTTC.